These T cell receptor beta chains were read from a single sample in a study of beta chain features in type 1 diabetes. Clones were sequenced by immunoSEQ multiplex PCR, and TCRdb holds only the in-frame ones, with some missing. The table lists under 500,000 clones, roughly 31% of them singletons. Specimen: naive CD4+ T cells from blood. All receptors come from a man between 18 and 29 years old in good health. Both conserved end residues are part of each CDR3. D genes are given only for firm matches. Clone size, where shown, is once, few, many, or a class for clones that have expanded.

TRBV30	TRBJ2-1	NA	NA	CAWGPGGSSYNEQFF	TGTGCCTGGGGCCCCGGTGGGAGCTCCTACAATGAGCAGTTCTTC
TRBV27	TRBJ2-7	NA	few	CASRKTGHEQYF	TGTGCCAGCAGGAAAACAGGTCACGAGCAGTACTTC
TRBV28	TRBJ2-7	TRBD2	few	CASSQLGLAGPSEQYF	TGTGCCAGCAGTCAATTGGGGCTAGCGGGGCCTAGCGAGCAGTACTTC
TRBV29-1	TRBJ1-1	NA	few	CSVEDRKGGRNTEAFF	TGCAGCGTTGAAGATAGAAAAGGGGGAAGGAACACTGAAGCTTTCTTT
TRBV7-2	TRBJ2-3	TRBD2	NA	CASSPWGGSLAGTQYF	TGTGCCAGCAGCCCGTGGGGTGGGTCACTAGCGGGTACGCAGTATTTT
TRBV15	TRBJ2-5	NA	NA	CATSREETQYF	TGTGCCACCAGCAGAGAAGAGACCCAGTACTTC
TRBV6-5	TRBJ2-2	TRBD2	NA	CASRPIAGTGELFF	TGTGCCAGCAGGCCAATAGCGGGAACCGGGGAGCTGTTTTTT
TRBV21-1	TRBJ2-1	NA	few	CASSNFPRSLPNEQFF	TGTGCCAGCAGCAACTTTCCTCGAAGTTTGCCCAATGAGCAGTTCTTC
TRBV5-1	TRBJ2-1	NA	few	CASSSTNGGNEQFF	TGCGCCAGCAGCTCAACCAACGGTGGGAATGAGCAGTTCTTC
TRBV6-5	TRBJ1-2	TRBD1	few	CASRGTGGAYGYTF	TGTGCCAGCAGGGGAACAGGGGGCGCCTATGGCTACACCTTC
TRBV29-1	TRBJ1-1	NA	few	CRAGGTEAFF	TGCAGGGCGGGAGGCACTGAAGCTTTCTTT
TRBV6-6	TRBJ2-3	TRBD2	few	CASSKSGRRDTQYF	TGTGCCAGCAGTAAAAGCGGGAGACGAGATACGCAGTATTTT
TRBV7-7	TRBJ2-1	TRBD2	NA	CASSLAVAGVGNEQFF	TGTGCTAGCAGCTTAGCCGTAGCGGGAGTCGGGAATGAGCAGTTCTTC
TRBV5-1	TRBJ2-1	TRBD1	few	CASSPRAQGSHNEQFF	TGCGCCAGCAGCCCGCGGGCACAGGGGAGCCACAATGAGCAGTTCTTC
TRBV6-1	TRBJ1-1	NA	few	CASSLSGNTEAFF	TGTGCCAGCAGCCTCAGCGGGAACACTGAAGCTTTCTTT
TRBV4-2	TRBJ2-1	TRBD2	few	CASSPLAGAFYNEQFF	TGTGCCAGCAGCCCACTAGCGGGGGCTTTCTACAATGAGCAGTTCTTC
TRBV7-9	TRBJ2-4	TRBD2	NA	CASSPWSSGNNIQYF	TGTGCCAGCAGCCCCTGGAGTAGCGGGAATAACATTCAGTACTTC
TRBV29-1	TRBJ2-3	TRBD2	few	CSVDSSGPGGTQYF	TGCAGCGTTGATTCTAGCGGGCCTGGGGGTACGCAGTATTTT
TRBV21-1	TRBJ2-5	NA	NA	CASSNSGVQETQYF	TGTGCCAGCAGCAATAGTGGTGTTCAAGAGACCCAGTACTTC
TRBV30	TRBJ2-3	NA	NA	CAWSAVDTQYF	TGTGCCTGGAGTGCGGTGGATACGCAGTATTTT
TRBV20-1	TRBJ2-1	NA	NA	CSASSYNEQFF	TGCAGTGCTAGTTCTTACAATGAGCAGTTCTTC
TRBV30	TRBJ1-3	NA	few	CAWRVGWGNTIYF	TGTGCCTGGCGAGTAGGGTGGGGAAACACCATATATTTT
TRBV28	TRBJ2-4	NA	few	CASSVDPSKNIQYF	TGTGCCAGCAGTGTGGACCCCAGCAAAAACATTCAGTACTTC
TRBV18	TRBJ2-7	NA	NA	CASSSGPSMIYEQYF	TGTGCCAGCTCATCAGGGCCTTCAATGATCTACGAGCAGTACTTC
TRBV30	TRBJ2-7	NA	few	CAWGEALGEQYF	TGTGCCTGGGGAGAAGCTCTGGGCGAGCAGTACTTC
TRBV6-6	TRBJ2-5	NA	NA	CASTIRGSQETQYF	TGTGCCAGCACCATAAGGGGCAGTCAAGAGACCCAGTACTTC
TRBV19	TRBJ2-5	NA	NA	CASTLTAEYQETQYF	TGTGCCAGTACTCTGACAGCCGAGTACCAAGAGACCCAGTACTTC
TRBV20-1	TRBJ1-2	NA	NA	CSASLWGYTF	TGCAGTGCTTCCCTTTGGGGCTACACCTTC
TRBV5-1	TRBJ2-1	NA	NA	CASSLEKGYNEQFF	TGCGCCAGCAGCTTGGAGAAAGGATACAATGAGCAGTTCTTC
TRBV29-1	TRBJ2-1	NA	few	CSVEGRSSYNEQFF	TGCAGCGTTGAAGGCCGCAGCTCCTACAATGAGCAGTTCTTC
TRBV2	TRBJ1-5	NA	NA	CASSDSQVIQPQHF	TGTGCCAGCAGTGATAGCCAGGTCATTCAGCCCCAGCATTTT
TRBV6-1	TRBJ1-1	NA	few	CASRYRDGDEAFF	TGTGCCAGCAGGTACAGGGACGGTGATGAAGCTTTCTTT
TRBV7-2	TRBJ2-5	NA	NA	CASSPQKGSETQYF	TGTGCCAGCAGCCCGCAAAAGGGATCCGAGACCCAGTACTTC
TRBV30	TRBJ2-5	NA	NA	CAWRGLGETQYF	TGTGCCTGGAGAGGGTTGGGAGAGACCCAGTACTTC
TRBV4-1	TRBJ2-7	TRBD2	NA	CASSQKTGGYEQYF	TGCGCCAGCAGCCAGAAAACGGGAGGCTACGAGCAGTACTTC
TRBV25-1	TRBJ2-3	TRBD2	few	CASKLAGVRMVRTDTQYF	TGTGCCAGCAAACTAGCGGGAGTGCGGATGGTTAGGACAGATACGCAGTATTTT
TRBV7-2	TRBJ1-2	TRBD1	few	CASSSDRANYGYTF	TGTGCCAGCAGCTCGGACAGGGCTAACTATGGCTACACCTTC
TRBV10-3	TRBJ2-6	NA	few	CAISVQGLGANVLTF	TGTGCCATCAGTGTACAGGGACTTGGGGCCAACGTCCTGACTTTC